What follows is one T cell receptor (beta chain) and its context. Here immunoSEQ multiplex PCR was the method, and the copy in TCRdb shows in-frame clones only, minus some. The data show tens of thousands of clones, around 92% seen once. Trimming removed 0 bases from V and 7 bases from J, with 17 bases in between. CDR1 is SGDLS and CDR2 is YYNGEE in the germline V gene. The CDR3 runs to 17 residues. The data derive from a study of technical replicates of blood from a handful of donors. The receptor comes from a human donor in good health. Some clones in this sample may be carry-over from other donors' samples. The chain links TRBV9 to TRBJ1-6; D is undetermined. What was sequenced was PBMCs. CDR3 DNA: TGTGCCAGCAGCGTAGATGTGGGAGGGAGGTTAAATTCACCCCTCCACTTT. Translating gives CASSVDVGGRLNSPLHF. Full variable domain (remainder filled in from reference TRBV9 and TRBJ1-6): DSGVTQTPKHLITATGQRVTLRCSPRSGDLSVYWYQQSLDQGLQFLIQYYNGEERAKGNILERFSAQQFPDLHSELNLSSLELGDSALYFCASSVDVGGRLNSPLHFGNGTRLTVT.